The T cell receptor beta chain under discussion was sequenced for a study of cytomegalovirus exposure and HLA in healthy donors. The PCR was carried out with 60 Vbeta primers and 13 Jbeta primers. Using immunoSEQ multiplex PCR, the repertoire was profiled, and TCRdb retains in-frame clones only, with some absent. The repertoire holds some 100,000 clones, with approximately 73% as singletons. The ends were cut back, 0 bases at V and 7 bases at J, with 14 bases in the middle. CDR3 length: 15 amino acids. CDR1 ENHRY and CDR2 SYGVKD come from the germline V gene. The chain couples TRBV10-3 to TRBJ2-3, with D tentatively TRBD2 (5 bases). This receptor was identified in a woman between 45 and 65 years old in good health and CMV-seropositive. The sample comprised PBMCs. The CDR3 reads CAISESTSRVNTQYF. The CDR3 nucleotides read TGTGCCATCAGTGAGTCGACGTCGCGGGTGAATACGCAGTATTTT.